This T cell receptor beta chain emerged from a study of blood T cells in healthy people across ages. Study-level points and caveats: CMV infection status of these donors was not known. Donors of long life had a larger count of naive CD4+ cells and greater diversity than aged donors.

This clonotype was observed a few times. As yet, its antigen is unknown. The germline gives CDR1 SGHRS, CDR2 YFSETQ. The CDR3 length is 16 residues. With V trimmed by 1 base and J by 4 bases, 4 bases remained unmatched. PCR was performed a second time for roughly 7 to 12 cycles using a sample-barcoded 5' primer and a J-beta primer mix. Every cDNA molecule bore a tag from a template-switch adaptor containing 12 random nucleotides. Samples each returned at least 3 million CDR3-containing paired-end reads. One entry per CDR3 protein results from TCRdb running MiXCR on the 5' RACE reads. Here the sample spans 380,000 or so distinct CDR3 sequences, 52% being singletons.

The sequencing sample was made of blood. The V gene is TRBV5-1, the J gene TRBJ2-1, with 11 positions matching TRBD2. This TCR derives from a man between 60 and 75 years old in good health. CDR3 nucleotides: TGCGCCAGCAGCTTGTTGGCTAGCGGGGGGTACAATGAGCAGTTCTTC. It codes for CASSLLASGGYNEQFF.